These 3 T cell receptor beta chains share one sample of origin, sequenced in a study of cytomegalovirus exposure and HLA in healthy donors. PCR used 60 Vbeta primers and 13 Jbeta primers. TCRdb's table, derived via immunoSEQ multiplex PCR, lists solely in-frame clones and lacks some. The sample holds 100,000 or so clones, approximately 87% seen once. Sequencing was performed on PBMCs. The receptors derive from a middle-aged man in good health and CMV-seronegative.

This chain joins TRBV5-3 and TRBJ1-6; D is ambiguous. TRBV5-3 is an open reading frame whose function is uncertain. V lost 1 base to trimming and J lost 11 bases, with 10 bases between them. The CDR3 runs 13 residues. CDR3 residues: CARSLLPQAPLHF. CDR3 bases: TGTGCCAGAAGCTTGCTCCCGCAGGCACCCCTCCACTTT.

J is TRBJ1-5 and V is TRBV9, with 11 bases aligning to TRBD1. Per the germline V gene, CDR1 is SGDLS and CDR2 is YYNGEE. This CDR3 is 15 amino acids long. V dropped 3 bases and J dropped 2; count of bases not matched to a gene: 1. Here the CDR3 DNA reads TGTGCCAGCAGCGGGACAGGGGGCGGCAATCAGCCCCAGCATTTT. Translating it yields CASSGTGGGNQPQHF.

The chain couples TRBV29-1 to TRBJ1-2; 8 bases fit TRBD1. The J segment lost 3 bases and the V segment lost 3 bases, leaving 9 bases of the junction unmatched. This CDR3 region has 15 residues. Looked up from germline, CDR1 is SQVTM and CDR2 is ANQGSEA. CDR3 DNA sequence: TGCAGCGTTGAGGCAGGGGGCCATCACGACTATGGCTACACCTTC. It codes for CSVEAGGHHDYGYTF.